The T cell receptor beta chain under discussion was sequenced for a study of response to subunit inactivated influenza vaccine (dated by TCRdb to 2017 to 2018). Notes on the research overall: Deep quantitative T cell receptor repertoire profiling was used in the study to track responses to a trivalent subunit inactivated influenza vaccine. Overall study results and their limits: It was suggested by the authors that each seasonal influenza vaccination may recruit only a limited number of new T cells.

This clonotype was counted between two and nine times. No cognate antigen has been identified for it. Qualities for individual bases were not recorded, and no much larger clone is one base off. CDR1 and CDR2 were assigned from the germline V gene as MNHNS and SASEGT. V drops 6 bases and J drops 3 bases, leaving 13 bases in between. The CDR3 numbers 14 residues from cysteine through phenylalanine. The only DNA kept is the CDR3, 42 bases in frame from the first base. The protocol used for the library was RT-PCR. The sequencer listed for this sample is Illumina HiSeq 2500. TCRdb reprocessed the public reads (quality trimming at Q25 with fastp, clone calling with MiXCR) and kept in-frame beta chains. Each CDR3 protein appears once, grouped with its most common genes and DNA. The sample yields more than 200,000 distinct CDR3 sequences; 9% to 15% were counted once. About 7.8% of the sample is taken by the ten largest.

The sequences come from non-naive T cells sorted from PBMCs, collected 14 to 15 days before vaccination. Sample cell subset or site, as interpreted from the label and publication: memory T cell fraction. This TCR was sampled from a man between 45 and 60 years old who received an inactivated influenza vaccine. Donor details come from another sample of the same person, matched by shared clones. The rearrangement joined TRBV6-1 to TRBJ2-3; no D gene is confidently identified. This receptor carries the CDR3 CASSIRPQTDTQYF. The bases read TGTGCCAGCAGCATCAGACCTCAAACAGATACGCAGTATTTT.